These 32 T cell receptor beta chains were all obtained from the same sample, sequenced in a study of sequential checkpoint blockade in melanoma. Sequencing used immunoSEQ multiplex PCR; TCRdb keeps in-frame clones, though not all of them. The table includes approximately 10,000 clones, roughly 77% detected once. Treatment noted: randomized to nivolumab then ipilimumab (arm A) or the reverse (arm B). The sequencing here drew on CD8+ T cells sorted from blood (inferred from file names), taken from a patient given nivolumab and ipilimumab in sequence. These receptors all stem from a human donor with melanoma.

V usage is TRBV29-1 and J usage is TRBJ2-2; TRBD2 aligns across 12 bases. This CDR3 has 17 amino acids. In germline, CDR1 is SQVTM, CDR2 ANQGSEA. The junction had 8 bases not matched to a gene; V was cut back by 6 bases and J by 0 bases. Here the CDR3 DNA reads TGCAGCGTGATACTAGCGGGAGGAGGTGCGAACACCGGGGAGCTGTTTTTT. Translation: CSVILAGGGANTGELFF.

In its sample, this clone is medium-sized. The gene calls are TRBV19 and TRBJ2-1; 8 nucleotides match TRBD2. With 2 bases clipped from V and 8 bases from J, the junction kept 8 bases outside the gene matches. The CDR3 is 15 amino acids. Germline CDR1 reads LNHDA; CDR2 reads SQIVND (reference sequence). The CDR3 DNA is TGTGCCAGTAGTATATCGGGGGGGTGGGCCCATGAGCAGTTCTTC. It translates to CASSISGGWAHEQFF.

This clone was detected once. The chain links TRBV28 to TRBJ2-7; 7 nucleotides agree with TRBD2. After removal of 6 bases from V and 3 bases from J, the junction contained 20 bases not matched to a gene. The CDR3 is made up of 18 amino acids. Looked up from germline, CDR1 is MDHEN and CDR2 is SYDVKM. CDR3 loop: CASSPIQSRAWDYYEQYF. CDR3 coding DNA: TGTGCCAGCAGCCCCATCCAGTCCCGGGCTTGGGACTACTACGAGCAGTACTTC.

The chain carries TRBV19 and TRBJ2-7; possibly TRBD1 for D (6 bases). V was shortened by 6 bases and J by 7 bases, with 16 bases between the two germline ends. The germline V gene encodes CDR1 LNHDA and CDR2 SQIVND (reference sequence). The CDR3 runs 13 residues. In DNA form, the CDR3 reads TGTGCCAGTAGGGCAGGGGAACGTGGGGAGCAGTACTTC. It specifies CASRAGERGEQYF.

This chain connects TRBV27 to TRBJ1-1; D not resolved. The CDR3 is 13 residues long. Germline CDR1 and CDR2: MNHEY and SMNVEV (reference sequence). V was shortened by 6 bases and J by 5 bases, with 13 bases between the two germline ends. The CDR3 loop is CASRGRGATEAFF. The CDR3 DNA sequence: TGTGCCAGCAGGGGTAGAGGCGCAACTGAAGCTTTCTTT.

This clone was seen a few times. The chain uses TRBV2 and TRBJ2-7; 8 nucleotides align to TRBD1. Germline assignment: CDR1 SNHLY and CDR2 FYNNEI. This CDR3 spans 15 amino acids. V trimming: 1 base; J trimming: 3 bases; junction bases outside the gene matches: 5. CDR3 nucleotides: TGTGCCAGCAGTGAAGGGACAGGGAAAAGCTACGAGCAGTACTTC. Protein sequence: CASSEGTGKSYEQYF.

Notes on this clone: Only one base separates this from a far larger clonotype, so it likely reflects a read error. In DNA, the CDR3 is TGTGCCAGCTCACCTGGACAGGGCCCTATCTATCGCTACACCTTC. Its translation: CASSPGQGPIYRYTF. The chain uses TRBV18 and TRBJ1-2; 8 bases are a match to TRBD1. The CDR3 length is 15 residues. Germline V gives CDR1 KGHSH, CDR2 LQKENI.

The chain is built from TRBV27 and TRBJ2-7, with unresolved D. The germline gives CDR1 MNHEY, CDR2 SMNVEV (reference sequence). V lost 8 bases and J 0 bases, leaving 5 bases between the germline ends. CDR3 length: 11 amino acids. DNA for the CDR3: TGTGCCAGCGGCGGCTCCTACGAGCAGTACTTC. Translated, it gives CASGGSYEQYF.

CDR3 sequence: CASSPENSYEQYF. In nucleotides, the CDR3 is TGTGCCAGCTCACCGGAGAACTCCTACGAGCAGTACTTC. The rearrangement uses TRBV18 and TRBJ2-5, with D unclear. The better agreement between TRBJ2-7 and the DNA end casts doubt on the J call. Germline loops: CDR1 KGHSH, CDR2 LQKENI. CDR3 size: 13 residues.

The chain links TRBV7-3 to TRBJ2-7; 11 nucleotides line up with TRBD1. CDR1 is SGHTA, CDR2 FQGTGA, per germline. V was pared by 4 bases and J by 6 bases, with 2 bases of the junction left unmatched. CDR3 length: 13 amino acids. CDR3 bases: TGTGCCAGCAGCTCCGGGACAGGGGGCGAGCAGTACTTC. It translates to CASSSGTGGEQYF.

The gene calls are TRBV15 and TRBJ1-2, with D hard to call. The CDR3 length is 16 residues. Trimming stripped 0 bases from V and 9 bases from J, with 20 bases between. Germline V gene lookup returns CDR1 LNHNV and CDR2 YYDKDF (reference sequence). The CDR3: CATSRDLQARASSYTF. In DNA form, the CDR3 reads TGTGCCACCAGCAGAGATCTGCAGGCGCGGGCTAGTAGCTACACCTTC. Drawing the rest from reference TRBV15 and TRBJ1-2, the complete variable domain is DAMVIQNPRYQVTQFGKPVTLSCSQTLNHNVMYWYQQKSSQAPKLLFHYYDKDFNNEADTPDNFQSRRPNTSFCFLDIRSPGLGDTAMYLCATSRDLQARASSYTFGSGTRLTVV.

The CDR3 DNA sequence: TGTGCCAGCAGTTACGTTGCGGGAGGAGACTACGAGCAGTACTTC. It yields the protein CASSYVAGGDYEQYF. This chain uses TRBV6-5 with TRBJ2-7; 8 bases line up with TRBD2. The CDR3 contains 15 residues. Losses at the gene ends were 2 bases for V and 3 bases for J; bases not matched to a gene: 6. Germline assignment: CDR1 MNHEY and CDR2 SVGAGI.

This clone was detected only once. The gene calls are TRBV19 and TRBJ2-1, with TRBD2 matching over 11 bases. V lost 3 bases to trimming and J lost 5 bases; unmatched junction nucleotides: 12. Per the germline V gene, CDR1 is LNHDA and CDR2 is SQIVND (reference sequence). This CDR3 region has 18 residues. The CDR3 is CASSILLAGGAGNNEQFF. Written as DNA, the CDR3 is TGTGCCAGTAGTATCCTCTTAGCGGGAGGGGCGGGGAACAATGAGCAGTTCTTC.

The V gene is TRBV7-9, the J gene TRBJ2-5, with TRBD2 matching over 8 bases. The end of the DNA fits TRBJ2-7 better, so the J call may be wrong. The CDR3 covers 12 residues. In germline, CDR1 is SEHNR, CDR2 FQNEAQ (reference sequence). The chain's CDR3 is CASSRTSTEQYF. The CDR3 DNA reads TGTGCCAGCAGCCGGACTAGCACCGAGCAGTACTTC.

The V and J genes are TRBV5-1 and TRBJ2-5, with 7 bases matching TRBD1. The better agreement between TRBJ2-7 and the DNA end casts doubt on the J call. This CDR3 comprises 15 residues. The germline V gene has CDR1 SGHRS and CDR2 YFSETQ. As DNA, the CDR3 is TGCGCCAGCAGCTGGGACAGCGAACATGCCTACGAGCAGTACTTC. Translated, it gives CASSWDSEHAYEQYF.

The J gene is TRBJ2-7, the V gene TRBV5-3; 10 bases line up with TRBD1. TRBV5-3 is sorted into the ORF group, with uncertain function. The CDR3 is 16 amino acids. The J segment lost 5 bases and the V segment lost 0 bases, leaving 8 bases of the junction unmatched. As DNA, the CDR3 is TGTGCCAGAAGCTTGGCCTATTGGGACAGGGGCGACGAGCAGTACTTC. Its protein product is CARSLAYWDRGDEQYF.

The V gene is TRBV27, the J gene TRBJ2-3; a weak D match, TRBD1 (5 bases). Germline loops: CDR1 MNHEY, CDR2 SMNVEV (reference sequence). V lost 2 bases and J lost 3, with 9 bases in between. The CDR3 runs to 14 residues. Written as DNA, the CDR3 is TGTGCCAGCAGTTTAGCAGGGCGAACAGATACGCAGTATTTT. It codes for CASSLAGRTDTQYF.

The CDR3 coding sequence is TGTGCCAGTAGCCCGGGGAGCATGGTTGAGCAGTTCTTC. This codes for CASSPGSMVEQFF. This sequence joins TRBV19 and TRBJ2-1; D may be TRBD2 (5 bases). The CDR3 sequence is 13 residues long. Trimming removed 6 bases from V and 9 bases from J, with 15 bases in between. CDR1 and CDR2 from the germline V gene are LNHDA and SQIVND (reference sequence).

This clone was detected a few times. V usage is TRBV7-4 and J usage is TRBJ2-7; D may be TRBD2 (6 bases). Germline loops: CDR1 SGHVT, CDR2 SQSDAQ. Trimming cost V 4 bases and J 6 bases, with 19 bases left between them. The length of the CDR3 is 15 residues. CDR3 residues: CASSYPAVGSSEQYF. The CDR3, as DNA: TGTGCCAGCAGCTACCCAGCTGTCGGGAGTAGCGAGCAGTACTTC.

The chain has TRBV21-1 and TRBJ2-7; TRBD2, the table's D call, was not compared with the DNA. TRBV21-1 is noted as a pseudogene. This CDR3 is built from 16 residues. The CDR3 nucleotides are TGTGCCAGCAGCAAAGCACTCGCGGGAGGGACCCACGAGCAGTACTTC. Amino acid sequence: CASSKALAGGTHEQYF.

The rearrangement links TRBV27 to TRBJ2-5; 12 nucleotides align to TRBD1. This CDR3 has 19 amino acids. V was pared by 4 bases and J by 2 bases, with 14 bases of the junction left unmatched. Germline lookup yields CDR1 MNHEY and CDR2 SMNVEV (reference sequence). The CDR3 here is CASSYTGTGGAESQETQYF. The CDR3 nucleotides are TGTGCCAGCAGTTACACCGGGACAGGGGGCGCCGAGTCACAAGAGACCCAGTACTTC.

This clone was observed a handful of times. This rearrangement joins TRBV4-3 to TRBJ2-1, with TRBD2 as a possible D gene (5 bases). This CDR3 contains 15 residues. Germline loops: CDR1 LGHNA, CDR2 YSLEER. V was shortened by 1 base and J by 0 bases, with 7 bases between the two germline ends. The CDR3 DNA reads TGCGCCAGCAGCCAAGGACTAAGCTCCTACAATGAGCAGTTCTTC. Protein product: CASSQGLSSYNEQFF.

The chain has TRBV9 and TRBJ2-7, with 7 bases fitting TRBD2. Germline CDR1 and CDR2: SGDLS and YYNGEE. The CDR3 totals 15 residues. Trimming at V came to 3 bases and at J to 4 bases, leaving 10 bases not matched to a gene. In nucleotides, the CDR3 is TGTGCCAGCAGCGCCTCCCCCGGTAGCGGGTACGAGCAGTACTTC. This sequence encodes CASSASPGSGYEQYF. Full variable domain (outside the CDR3, taken from reference TRBV9 and TRBJ2-7): DSGVTQTPKHLITATGQRVTLRCSPRSGDLSVYWYQQSLDQGLQFLIQYYNGEERAKGNILERFSAQQFPDLHSELNLSSLELGDSALYFCASSASPGSGYEQYFGPGTRLTVT.

This clone has only a few counts. The chain combines TRBV5-5 with TRBJ2-7, with 8 nucleotides matching TRBD2. Germline values: CDR1 SGHKS, CDR2 YYEKEE (reference sequence). The V gene end was trimmed by 1 base and the J gene end by 5 bases; junction bases not matched to a gene: 5. The CDR3 is 14 residues long. In DNA form, the CDR3 reads TGTGCCAGCAGCTTGCTAAGCGGGAGACACGAGCAGTACTTC. Translated: CASSLLSGRHEQYF.

The V call is TRBV7-9, the J call TRBJ2-6; 9 bases are a match to TRBD1. J was trimmed by 0 bases and V by 8 bases; bases with no gene match: 5. Germline CDR1 SEHNR, CDR2 FQNEAQ (reference sequence). This CDR3 is built from 16 residues. CDR3 sequence: CASGDRVPSGANVLTF. CDR3 in DNA: TGTGCCAGCGGGGACAGGGTTCCCTCTGGGGCCAACGTCCTGACTTTC.

This chain links TRBV4-3 with TRBJ2-7; D ambiguous. CDR1 LGHNA and CDR2 YSLEER come from the germline V gene. V was cut by 1 base and J by 5 bases, with 9 bases left in between. The CDR3 contains 13 residues. CDR3: CASSQGLVDEQYF. In nucleotides, the CDR3 is TGCGCCAGCAGCCAAGGCTTAGTCGACGAGCAGTACTTC.

This chain joins TRBV4-1 and TRBJ2-1; 8 bases align to TRBD2. Germline V lookup: CDR1 MGHRA, CDR2 YSYEKL. The CDR3 is made up of 14 amino acids. V lost 4 bases and J lost 7; bases outside the gene matches: 6. The CDR3 loop reads CASSRVAGLNEQFF. The DNA of the CDR3 is TGCGCCAGCAGCCGAGTAGCGGGACTAAATGAGCAGTTCTTC.

This clone came up a few times. The V call is TRBV4-3, the J call TRBJ2-3, with 7 bases aligning to TRBD2. Germline V CDR1 and CDR2: LGHNA, YSLEER. The CDR3 runs to 18 residues. Trimming at V came to 4 bases and at J to 2 bases, leaving 15 bases not matched to a gene. CDR3 sequence (DNA): TGCGCCAGCAGCCTGGGCCTGGGGGACTATCTCCTCACAGATACGCAGTATTTT. As protein: CASSLGLGDYLLTDTQYF.

The V gene is TRBV19, the J gene TRBJ2-7, with D unresolved. Between the trimmed V and J ends, which lost 5 bases and 2 bases, there was a span of 10 bases. CDR3 length equals 13 residues. CDR1 is LNHDA and CDR2 is SQIVND in the germline V gene (reference sequence). The CDR3 coding sequence is TGTGCCAGTAGTGCGAACCCCACCTACGAGCAGTACTTC. As protein: CASSANPTYEQYF.

The rearrangement uses TRBV27 and TRBJ2-7; 14 nucleotides line up with TRBD2. Germline CDR1 is MNHEY and CDR2 is SMNVEV (reference sequence). The CDR3 covers 15 residues. J gave up 3 bases and V 6 bases, and 4 bases lay outside the gene matches. The CDR3 DNA reads TGTGCCAGCAGAGGGACTAGCGGGAGTATCTACGAGCAGTACTTC. The encoded protein is CASRGTSGSIYEQYF.

The chain is built from TRBV19 and TRBJ1-2, with TRBD1 matching over 9 bases. Trimming removed 2 bases from V and 3 bases from J; junction bases left unmatched: 1. The CDR3 sequence is 14 residues long. CDR1 is LNHDA, CDR2 SQIVND, per germline (reference sequence). The CDR3 spells CASSITGGDYGYTF. DNA for the CDR3: TGTGCCAGTAGTATAACAGGGGGCGACTATGGCTACACCTTC.

This chain connects TRBV19 to TRBJ1-5; 7 positions match TRBD1. Germline V lookup: CDR1 LNHDA, CDR2 SQIVND (reference sequence). The J segment lost 1 base and the V segment lost 8 bases, leaving 5 bases of the junction unmatched. There are 14 residues in the CDR3. For the CDR3, the DNA is TGTGCCAGTCGACAGGGCTTGAGCAATCAGCCCCAGCATTTT. Protein product: CASRQGLSNQPQHF. The full variable domain, with the rest looked up from reference TRBV19 and TRBJ1-5, is DGGITQSPKYLFRKEGQNVTLSCEQNLNHDAMYWYRQDPGQGLRLIYYSQIVNDFQKGDIAEGYSVSREKKESFPLTVTSAQKNPTAFYLCASRQGLSNQPQHFGDGTRLSIL.